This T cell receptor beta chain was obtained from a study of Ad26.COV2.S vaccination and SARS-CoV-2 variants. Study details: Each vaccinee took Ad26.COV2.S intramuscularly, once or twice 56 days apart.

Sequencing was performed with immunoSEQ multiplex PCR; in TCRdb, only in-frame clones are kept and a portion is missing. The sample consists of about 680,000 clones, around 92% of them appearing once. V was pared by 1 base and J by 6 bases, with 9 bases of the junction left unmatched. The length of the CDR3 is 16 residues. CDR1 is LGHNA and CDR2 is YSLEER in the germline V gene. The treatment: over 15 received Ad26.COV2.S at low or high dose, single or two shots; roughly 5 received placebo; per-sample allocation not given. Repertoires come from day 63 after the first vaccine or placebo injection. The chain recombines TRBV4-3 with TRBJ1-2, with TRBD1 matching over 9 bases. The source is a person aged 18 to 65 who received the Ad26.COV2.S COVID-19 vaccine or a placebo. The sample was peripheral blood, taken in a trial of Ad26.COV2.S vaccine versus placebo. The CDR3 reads CASSQAYPGQGHGYTF. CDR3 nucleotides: TGCGCCAGCAGCCAAGCTTACCCCGGACAGGGGCATGGCTACACCTTC.